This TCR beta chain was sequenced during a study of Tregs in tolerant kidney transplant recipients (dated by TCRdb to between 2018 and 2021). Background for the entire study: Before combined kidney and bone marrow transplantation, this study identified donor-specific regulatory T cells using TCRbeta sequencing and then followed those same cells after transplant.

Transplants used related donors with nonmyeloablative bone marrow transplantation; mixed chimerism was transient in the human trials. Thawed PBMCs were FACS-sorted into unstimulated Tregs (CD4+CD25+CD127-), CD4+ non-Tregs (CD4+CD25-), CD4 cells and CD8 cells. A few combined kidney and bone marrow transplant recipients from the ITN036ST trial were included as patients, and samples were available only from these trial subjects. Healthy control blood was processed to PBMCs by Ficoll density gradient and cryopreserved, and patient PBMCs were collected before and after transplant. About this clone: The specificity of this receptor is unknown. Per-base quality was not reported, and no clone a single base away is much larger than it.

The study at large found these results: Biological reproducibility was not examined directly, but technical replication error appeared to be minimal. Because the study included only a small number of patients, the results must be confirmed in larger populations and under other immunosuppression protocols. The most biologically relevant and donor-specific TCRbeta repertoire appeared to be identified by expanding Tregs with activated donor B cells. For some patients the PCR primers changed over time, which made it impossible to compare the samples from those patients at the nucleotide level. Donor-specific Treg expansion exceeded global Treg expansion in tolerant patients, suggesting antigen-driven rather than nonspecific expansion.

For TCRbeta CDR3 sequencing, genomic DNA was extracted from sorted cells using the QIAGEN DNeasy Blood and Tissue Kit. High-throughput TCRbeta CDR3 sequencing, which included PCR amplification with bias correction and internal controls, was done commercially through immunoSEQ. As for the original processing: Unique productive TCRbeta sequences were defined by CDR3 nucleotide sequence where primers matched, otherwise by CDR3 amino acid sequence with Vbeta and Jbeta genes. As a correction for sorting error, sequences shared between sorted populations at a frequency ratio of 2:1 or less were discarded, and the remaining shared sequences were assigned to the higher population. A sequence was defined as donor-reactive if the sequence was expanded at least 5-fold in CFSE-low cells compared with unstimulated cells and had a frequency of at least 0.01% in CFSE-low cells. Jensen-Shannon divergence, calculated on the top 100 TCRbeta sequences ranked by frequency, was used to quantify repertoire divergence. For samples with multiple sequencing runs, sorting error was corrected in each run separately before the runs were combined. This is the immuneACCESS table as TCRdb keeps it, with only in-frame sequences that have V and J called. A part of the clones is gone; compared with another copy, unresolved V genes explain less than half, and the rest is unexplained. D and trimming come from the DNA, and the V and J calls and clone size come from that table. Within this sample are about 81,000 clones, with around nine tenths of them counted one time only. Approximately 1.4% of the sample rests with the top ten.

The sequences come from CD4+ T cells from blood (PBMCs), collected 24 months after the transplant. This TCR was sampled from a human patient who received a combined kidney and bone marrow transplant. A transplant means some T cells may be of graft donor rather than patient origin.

The DNA reads TGTGCCAGCAGCTTAGGTGGAACTAGTAACACCGGGGAGCTGTTTTTT. This sequence encodes CASSLGGTSNTGELFF. Here the chain combines TRBV11-2 and TRBJ2-2; tentative D gene TRBD2, with 5 bases matching. The CDR3 measures 16 amino acids from cysteine to phenylalanine. Kept here is only the CDR3 DNA, which spans 48 bases and is read in frame from base 1. V loses 1 base of germline sequence and J loses 2 bases, and the interval between the two ends is 11 bases. Looking up the germline V gene yields CDR1 SGHAT and CDR2 FQNNGV.